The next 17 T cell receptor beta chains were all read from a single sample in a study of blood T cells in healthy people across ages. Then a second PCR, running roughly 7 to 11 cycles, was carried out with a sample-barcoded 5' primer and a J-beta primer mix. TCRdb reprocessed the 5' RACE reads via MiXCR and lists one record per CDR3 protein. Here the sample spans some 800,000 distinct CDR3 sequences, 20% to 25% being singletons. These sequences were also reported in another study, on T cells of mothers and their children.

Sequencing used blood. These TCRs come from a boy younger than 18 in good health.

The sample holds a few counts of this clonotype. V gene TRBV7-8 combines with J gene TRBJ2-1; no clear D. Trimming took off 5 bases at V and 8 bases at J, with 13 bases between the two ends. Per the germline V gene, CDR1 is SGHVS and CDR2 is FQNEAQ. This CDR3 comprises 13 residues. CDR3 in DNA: TGTGCCAGCAGCCTGCTGGGGTTCGATGAGCAGTTCTTC. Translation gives CASSLLGFDEQFF.

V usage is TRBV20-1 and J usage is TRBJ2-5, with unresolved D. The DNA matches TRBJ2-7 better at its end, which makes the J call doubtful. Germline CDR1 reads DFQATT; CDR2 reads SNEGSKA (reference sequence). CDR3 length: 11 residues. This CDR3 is CSAPDNFEQYF. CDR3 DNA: TGCAGTGCACCCGACAATTTCGAGCAGTACTTC.

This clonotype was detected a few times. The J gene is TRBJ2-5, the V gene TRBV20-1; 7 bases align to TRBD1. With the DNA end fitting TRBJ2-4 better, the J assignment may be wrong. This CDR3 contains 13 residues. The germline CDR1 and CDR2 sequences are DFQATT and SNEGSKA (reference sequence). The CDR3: CSARETGENIQYF. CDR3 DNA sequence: TGCAGTGCTAGAGAAACAGGGGAAAACATTCAGTACTTC.

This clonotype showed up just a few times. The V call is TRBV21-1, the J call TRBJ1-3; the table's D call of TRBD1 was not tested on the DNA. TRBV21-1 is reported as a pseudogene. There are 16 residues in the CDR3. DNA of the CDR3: TGTGCCAGCAGGATCGCGGGACACCTCTCTGGAAACACCATATATTTT. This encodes CASRIAGHLSGNTIYF.

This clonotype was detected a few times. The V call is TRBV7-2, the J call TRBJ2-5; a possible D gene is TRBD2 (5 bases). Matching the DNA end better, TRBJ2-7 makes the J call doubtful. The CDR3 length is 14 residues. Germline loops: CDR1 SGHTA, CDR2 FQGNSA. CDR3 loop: CASSLSVALDEQYF. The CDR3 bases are TGTGCCAGCAGCTTAAGTGTAGCGCTCGACGAGCAGTACTTC.

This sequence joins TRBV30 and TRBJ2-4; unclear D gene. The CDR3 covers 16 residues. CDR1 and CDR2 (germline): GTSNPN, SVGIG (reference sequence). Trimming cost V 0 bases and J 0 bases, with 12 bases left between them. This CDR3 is CAWSVGDNIAKNIQYF. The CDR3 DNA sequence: TGTGCCTGGAGTGTTGGTGACAACATAGCCAAAAACATTCAGTACTTC.

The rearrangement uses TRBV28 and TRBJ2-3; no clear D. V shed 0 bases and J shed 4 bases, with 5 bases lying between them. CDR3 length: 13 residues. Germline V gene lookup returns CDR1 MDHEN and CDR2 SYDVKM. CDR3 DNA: TGTGCCAGCAGTTTATGGGTTGCAGATACGCAGTATTTT. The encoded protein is CASSLWVADTQYF.

The CDR3 loop reads CASSRGGPQGPLRDEQYF. Written as DNA, the CDR3 is TGTGCCAGCAGTCGAGGGGGACCCCAAGGGCCCCTACGGGACGAGCAGTACTTC. V gene TRBV6-1 combines with J gene TRBJ2-1; D might be TRBD1 (6 bases). The J call may be incorrect, as the DNA end agrees better with TRBJ2-7. CDR1 is MNHNS and CDR2 is SASEGT in the germline V gene. CDR3 size: 18 residues.

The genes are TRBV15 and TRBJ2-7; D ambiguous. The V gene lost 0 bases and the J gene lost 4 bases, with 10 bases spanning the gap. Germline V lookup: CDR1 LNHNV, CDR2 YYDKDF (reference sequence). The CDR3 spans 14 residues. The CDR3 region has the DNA TGTGCCACCAGCAGAGATAAACTGGCGTACGAGCAGTACTTC. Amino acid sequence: CATSRDKLAYEQYF.

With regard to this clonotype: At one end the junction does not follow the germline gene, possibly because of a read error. This CDR3 reads CASSLARAADEKLFF. In nucleotides, the CDR3 is TGTGCCAGCAGCTTAGCTCGGGCCGCGGATGAAAAACTATTTTTT. The genes are TRBV7-9 and TRBJ1-4, with D unresolved. The CDR3 totals 15 residues. Germline CDR1 SEHNR, CDR2 FQNEAQ (reference sequence).

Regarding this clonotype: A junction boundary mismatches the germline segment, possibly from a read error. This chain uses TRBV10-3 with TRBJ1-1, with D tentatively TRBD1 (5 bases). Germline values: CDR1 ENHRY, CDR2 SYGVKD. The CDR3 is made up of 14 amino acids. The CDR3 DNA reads TGTGCCATCAGTTCCAGGGAAGGAAACACTGAAACTTTCTTT. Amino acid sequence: CAISSREGNTETFF.

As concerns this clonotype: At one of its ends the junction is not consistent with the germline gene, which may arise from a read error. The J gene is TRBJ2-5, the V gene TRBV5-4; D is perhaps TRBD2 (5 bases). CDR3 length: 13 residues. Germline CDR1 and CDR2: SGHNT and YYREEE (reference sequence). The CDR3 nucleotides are TGTGCCAGTAGCTTGGAGGTGGGCTTAGAGCAGTACTTC. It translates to CASSLEVGLEQYF.

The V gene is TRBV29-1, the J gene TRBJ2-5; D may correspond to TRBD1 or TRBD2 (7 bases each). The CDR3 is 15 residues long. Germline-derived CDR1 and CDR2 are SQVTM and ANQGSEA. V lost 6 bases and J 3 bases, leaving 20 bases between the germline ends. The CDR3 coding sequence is TGCAGCGTAGGGCCCGACAGGGCGGGGGAAGAGACCCAGTACTTC. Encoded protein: CSVGPDRAGEETQYF.

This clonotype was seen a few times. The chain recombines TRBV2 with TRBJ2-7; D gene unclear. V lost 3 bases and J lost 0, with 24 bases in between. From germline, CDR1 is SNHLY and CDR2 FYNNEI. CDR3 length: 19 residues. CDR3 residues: CASSDRRQGNLIVSYEQYF. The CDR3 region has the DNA TGTGCCAGCAGTGACCGGCGACAAGGAAACTTAATTGTCTCCTACGAGCAGTACTTC. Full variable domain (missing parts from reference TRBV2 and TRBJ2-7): EPEVTQTPSHQVTQMGQEVILRCVPISNHLYFYWYRQILGQKVEFLVSFYNNEISEKSEIFDDQFSVERPDGSNFTLKIRSTKLEDSAMYFCASSDRRQGNLIVSYEQYFGPGTRLTVT.

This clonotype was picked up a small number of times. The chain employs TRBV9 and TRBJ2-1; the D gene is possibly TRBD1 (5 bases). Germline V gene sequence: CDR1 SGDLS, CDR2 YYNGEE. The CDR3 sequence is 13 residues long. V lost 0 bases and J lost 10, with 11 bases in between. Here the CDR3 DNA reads TGTGCCAGCAGCGTAGCAGGGTCCGGGGAGCAGTTCTTC. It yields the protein CASSVAGSGEQFF.

Here the CDR3 DNA reads TGTGCCAGCAGCTTATTCATTGGGGAGGTTAGCGAGACCCAGTACTTC. This codes for CASSLFIGEVSETQYF. This chain joins TRBV7-2 and TRBJ2-5; possibly TRBD2 for D (6 bases). Trimming removed 2 bases at V and 5 bases at J, with 18 bases between. The CDR3 consists of 16 residues. Per germline, CDR1 SGHTA and CDR2 FQGNSA.

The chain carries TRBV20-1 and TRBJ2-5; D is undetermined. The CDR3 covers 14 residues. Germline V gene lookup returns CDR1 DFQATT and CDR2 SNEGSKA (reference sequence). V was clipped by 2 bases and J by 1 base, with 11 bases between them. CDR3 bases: TGCAGTGCTAGACGGCAGACCTTCCAAGAGACCCAGTACTTC. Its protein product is CSARRQTFQETQYF.